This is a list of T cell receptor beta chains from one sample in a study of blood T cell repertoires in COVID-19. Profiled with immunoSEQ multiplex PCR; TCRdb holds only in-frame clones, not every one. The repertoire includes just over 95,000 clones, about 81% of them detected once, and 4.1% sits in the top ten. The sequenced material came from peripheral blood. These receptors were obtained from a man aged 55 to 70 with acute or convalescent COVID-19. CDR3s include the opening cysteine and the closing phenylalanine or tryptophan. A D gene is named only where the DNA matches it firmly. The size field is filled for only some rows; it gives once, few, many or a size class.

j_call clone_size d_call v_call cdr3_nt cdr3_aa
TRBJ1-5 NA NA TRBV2 TGTGCCAGCAGTCCCCAGGGGAATCAGCCCCAGCATTTT CASSPQGNQPQHF
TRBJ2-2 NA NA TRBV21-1 TGTGCCAGCAGCAAACCGACAGGGCAAGTCGCGGCGAACACCGGGGAGCTGTTTTTT CASSKPTGQVAANTGELFF
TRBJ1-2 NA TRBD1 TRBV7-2 TGTGCCAGCAGCCCTAACCCTCCGGGACAGCTGACCTTC CASSPNPPGQLTF
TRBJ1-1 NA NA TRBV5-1 TGCGCCAGCAGCCAACGGACACTGTCGGGCACTGAAGCTTTCTTT CASSQRTLSGTEAFF
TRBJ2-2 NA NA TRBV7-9 TGTGCCAGCAGCTTAAGCGGAACTTACGCGAACACCGGGGAGCTGTTTTTT CASSLSGTYANTGELFF
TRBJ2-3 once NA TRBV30 TGTGCCTGGAGTGTAGAGGGTAGGAGCACAGATACGCAGTATTTT CAWSVEGRSTDTQYF
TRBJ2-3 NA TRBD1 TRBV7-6 TGTGCCAGCAGCCTTAGACCGGGACAGAGCACAGATACGCAGTATTTT CASSLRPGQSTDTQYF
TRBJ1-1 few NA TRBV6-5 TGTGCCAGCAGTCCACAGGGTGATACTGAAGCTTTCTTT CASSPQGDTEAFF
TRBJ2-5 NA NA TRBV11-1 TGTGCCAGCAGTAAATGGCAGGGACAAGAGACCCAGTACTTC CASSKWQGQETQYF
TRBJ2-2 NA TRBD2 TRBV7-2 TGTGCCAGCAGCCAGCGGACTAGCGGGAGAATCGGGGAGCTGTTTTTT CASSQRTSGRIGELFF
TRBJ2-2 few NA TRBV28 TGTGCCAGCAGTTTTCCTCCCACCGGGGAGCTGTTTTTT CASSFPPTGELFF
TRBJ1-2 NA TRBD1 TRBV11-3 TGTGCCAGCAGCTCAACAGGGGCTGGCTACACCTTC CASSSTGAGYTF
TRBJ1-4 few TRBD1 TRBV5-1 TGCGCCAGCAGCTTGGTAGGGGGCGGTGGAGAAAAACTGTTTTTT CASSLVGGGGEKLFF